One sample yielded the 4 T cell receptor beta chains listed below, sequenced in a study of cytomegalovirus exposure and HLA in healthy donors. Primers: 60 Vbeta forward and 13 Jbeta reverse. Measured with immunoSEQ multiplex PCR; TCRdb has only the in-frame clones, and not every one. The sample includes about 140,000 clones, around three quarters seen only once; the top ten take 2.1%. Material: PBMCs. The receptors stem from a man between 40 and 49 years old in good health and CMV-seronegative.

CDR3 protein: CASSQDSPRPGQGRLSNQPQHF. The CDR3 DNA is TGCGCCAGCAGCCAAGATTCCCCCAGGCCGGGACAGGGGAGGCTAAGCAATCAGCCCCAGCATTTT. V gene TRBV4-1 combines with J gene TRBJ1-5; 10 bases are a match to TRBD1. V shed 0 bases, J shed 1 base, and the junction held 18 bases outside the gene matches. Germline loops: CDR1 MGHRA, CDR2 YSYEKL. The CDR3 length is 22 residues.

The J gene is TRBJ2-6, the V gene TRBV5-1; D gene unclear. The CDR3 is made up of 15 amino acids. The V end was cut by 0 bases, the J end by 13 bases, with 17 bases between. Germline V lookup: CDR1 SGHRS, CDR2 YFSETQ. The CDR3 loop is CASSLEPRSDSVLTF. In DNA form, the CDR3 reads TGCGCCAGCAGCTTGGAGCCCCGTTCCGATAGTGTCCTGACTTTC. Full variable domain (missing parts from reference TRBV5-1 and TRBJ2-6): KAGVTQTPRYLIKTRGQQVTLSCSPISGHRSVSWYQQTPGQGLQFLFEYFSETQRNKGNFPGRFSGRQFSNSRSEMNVSTLELGDSALYLCASSLEPRSDSVLTFGAGSRLTVL.

The chain couples TRBV28 to TRBJ2-3, with 7 bases lining up with TRBD2. The J segment lost 7 bases and the V segment lost 5 bases, leaving 9 bases of the junction unmatched. CDR1 MDHEN and CDR2 SYDVKM come from the germline V gene. The CDR3 totals 14 residues. This chain's CDR3 is CASSQPSSGYTQYF. The CDR3, as DNA: TGTGCCAGCAGTCAGCCTTCTAGCGGATATACGCAGTATTTT.

This chain uses TRBV9 with TRBJ2-3, with D possibly being TRBD2 (6 bases). The germline V gene encodes CDR1 SGDLS and CDR2 YYNGEE. The CDR3 is made up of 19 amino acids. Between the trimmed V and J ends, which lost 0 bases and 2 bases, there was a span of 22 bases. This CDR3 reads CASSVVEWGLDAATDTQYF. DNA for the CDR3: TGTGCCAGCAGCGTAGTTGAGTGGGGACTCGACGCTGCCACAGATACGCAGTATTTT.